This T cell receptor (beta chain) was obtained from a study of CD4+ T cells in melanoma (dated by TCRdb to between 2021 and 2024). Some background on the complete study: The study investigated neoantigen-specific CD4+ T cells in human melanoma.

The donors were melanoma patients. What the study reported, not specific to this receptor: The report described a correlation between neoantigen-specific CD4+ T cells and the function of CD8+ T cells, macrophages and B cells. Neoantigen-specific CD4+ T cells in melanoma were reported to have a range of differentiation states.

Details on this clone: This clone's antigen is unknown. Base-call qualities are not available, and no considerably larger clone is one nucleotide away.

The germline V gene (reference sequence) yields DFQATT for CDR1 and SNEGSKA for CDR2. V and J are truncated by 2 bases and 13 bases respectively, leaving an intervening sequence of 12 bases. The CDR3 starts with the cysteine, ends with the phenylalanine, and has 11 residues. Solely the CDR3 DNA is kept, with 33 bases framed from the first base. The library was generated by the immunoSEQ multiplex PCR assay. Drawn from immuneACCESS, this table holds only the in-frame rearrangements with V and J called that TCRdb kept. Clones are partly lost; checked studies trace under half to an unresolved V gene and leave the rest unexplained. Within this sample are about 14,000 clones, with less than 65% of them counted one time only. Clones ranked in the top ten supply about 14% of the sample.

The clonotype originates from a human donor with melanoma. The sequenced sample was cells from a culture (not recorded whether cultured in vitro). The chain joins TRBV20-1 to TRBJ1-3; the D gene is perhaps TRBD1, on 6 matching bases. CDR3 sequence: CSARLGQRIYF. Here is the DNA: TGCAGTGCTAGATTAGGACAGAGGATATATTTT.